These T cell receptor beta chains were read from a single sample in a study of cytomegalovirus exposure and HLA in healthy donors. Profiled with immunoSEQ multiplex PCR; TCRdb holds only in-frame clones, not every one. The top ten hold about 20% of the sample, which has 150,000 to 160,000 clones, 80% to 90% seen once. Specimen: PBMCs. The source of these receptors is a man between 18 and 29 years old in good health and CMV-seropositive. CDR3s include the opening cysteine and the closing phenylalanine or tryptophan. A D gene is named only where the DNA matches it firmly. Not all rows give a size; the values are once, few, many and, for expanded clones, a class.

DNA | CDR3 | J | size | D | length | V
TGTGCCAGCAGCTTGGACAGGGCCACAGATACGCAGTATTTT | CASSLDRATDTQYF | TRBJ2-3 | - | TRBD1 | 14 | TRBV7-2
TGTGCCAGCAGCTCCTACAGGGAAGGCACCTTC | CASSSYREGTF | TRBJ1-2 | - | - | 11 | TRBV7-2
TGTGCCAGCAGCGTAGGGAGGGACACTGAAGCTTTCTTT | CASSVGRDTEAFF | TRBJ1-1 | - | - | 13 | TRBV9
TGTGCCAGCAGTGAATGGCTAGCGGGAGTTAATGAGCAGTTCTTC | CASSEWLAGVNEQFF | TRBJ2-1 | - | TRBD2 | 15 | TRBV2
TGTGCCAGCAGTGCTCAGGGCGACTATGGCTACACCTTC | CASSAQGDYGYTF | TRBJ1-2 | - | - | 13 | TRBV2
TGCGCCAGCAGCTTGGAGGGGTTCGGGTCTGAGCAGTTCTTC | CASSLEGFGSEQFF | TRBJ2-1 | - | - | 14 | TRBV5-1
TGCGCCAGCAGCGTAGGACTAGGCGTAAACAATGAGCAGTTCTTC | CASSVGLGVNNEQFF | TRBJ2-1 | - | TRBD2 | 15 | TRBV5-1
TGTGCCAGCTCACCAATAAAGAGCCCCCTCCAAGAGACCCAGTACTTC | CASSPIKSPLQETQYF | TRBJ2-5 | - | - | 16 | TRBV18
TGTGCCAGCAGCCTCCGGGGGTTGGGGCAGTACTTC | CASSLRGLGQYF | TRBJ2-7 | - | - | 12 | TRBV13
TGTGCCAGCAGTGACCCCAGGGGCACTAACTATGGCTACACCTTC | CASSDPRGTNYGYTF | TRBJ1-2 | few | - | 15 | TRBV2
TGCAGCGGGGGACAGGGGTACACCGGGGAGCTGTTTTTT | CSGGQGYTGELFF | TRBJ2-2 | - | TRBD1 | 13 | TRBV29-1
TGTGCCAGCAGCGCCATACTAGCGGGAGGGTCAGCCAATGAGCAGTTCTTC | CASSAILAGGSANEQFF | TRBJ2-1 | - | TRBD2 | 17 | TRBV9
TGTGCCAGCTTGAGGGACAACCCCTACAATGAGCAGTTCTTC | CASLRDNPYNEQFF | TRBJ2-1 | - | - | 14 | TRBV11-2
TGCGCCAGCAGCTTGGGACAGGGAATGTACGAGCAGTACTTC | CASSLGQGMYEQYF | TRBJ2-7 | - | TRBD1 | 14 | TRBV5-1
TGTGCCAGCAGCACCCCTAGCGGTTCCTACGAGCAGTACTTC | CASSTPSGSYEQYF | TRBJ2-7 | - | TRBD2 | 14 | TRBV6-5
TGCGCCAGCAGCTTGTGGGCCGAGACCCAGTACTTC | CASSLWAETQYF | TRBJ2-5 | - | - | 12 | TRBV5-1
TGTGCCAGCAGTCCAACAGGGCGGAACTATGGCTACACCTTC | CASSPTGRNYGYTF | TRBJ1-2 | - | - | 14 | TRBV27
TGTGCCAGCAGTTACCGTTCCGGGACAGGGCTATACGAGCAGTACTTC | CASSYRSGTGLYEQYF | TRBJ2-7 | - | TRBD1 | 16 | TRBV6-5
TGCGCCAGCAGCCAAGGAACCGGGTCGGCCTACGAGCAGTACTTC | CASSQGTGSAYEQYF | TRBJ2-7 | - | - | 15 | TRBV4-1
TGTGCCAGCAGCTCCCAAGGGGGGGCGAGGTCCACCGGGGAGCTGTTTTTT | CASSSQGGARSTGELFF | TRBJ2-2 | - | - | 17 | TRBV7-3
TGCGCCAGCAGCTTGGAGGGACACTCTGATTCACCCCTCCACTTT | CASSLEGHSDSPLHF | TRBJ1-6 | - | - | 15 | TRBV5-1
TGTGCCAGTAGTATGGCTAGCGGGGGGCTCGATGAGCAGTTCTTC | CASSMASGGLDEQFF | TRBJ2-1 | - | TRBD2 | 15 | TRBV19
TGTGCCAGCGGGGACATCACTGAAGCTTTCTTT | CASGDITEAFF | TRBJ1-1 | - | - | 11 | TRBV6-6
TGCGCCAGCAGCCAAGGAGCAGGGGTAGGGTATGGCTACACCTTC | CASSQGAGVGYGYTF | TRBJ1-2 | - | - | 15 | TRBV4-3
TGTGCCAGCAGCGGGTCGGGGAGCTCCTACGAGCAGTACTTC | CASSGSGSSYEQYF | TRBJ2-7 | - | - | 14 | TRBV9
TGTGCCAGCAACCCAGACAGGCTATACTTGGATGGGAAGACCCAGTACTTC | CASNPDRLYLDGKTQYF | TRBJ2-5 | - | - | 17 | TRBV27